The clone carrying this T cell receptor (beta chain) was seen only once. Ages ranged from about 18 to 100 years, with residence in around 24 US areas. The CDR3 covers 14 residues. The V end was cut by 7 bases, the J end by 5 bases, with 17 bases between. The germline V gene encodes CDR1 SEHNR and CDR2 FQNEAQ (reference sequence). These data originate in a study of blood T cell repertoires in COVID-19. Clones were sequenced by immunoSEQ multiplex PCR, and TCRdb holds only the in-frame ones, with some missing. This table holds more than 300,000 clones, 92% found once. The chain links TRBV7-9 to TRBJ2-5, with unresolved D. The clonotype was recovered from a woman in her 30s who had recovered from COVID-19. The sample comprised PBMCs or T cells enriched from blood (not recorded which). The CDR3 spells CASTDSTGPETQYF. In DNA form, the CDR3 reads TGTGCCAGCACCGATAGCACGGGTCCGGAGACCCAGTACTTC.